This TCR beta chain was observed in a study of blood T cell repertoires in COVID-19. Study at large: PBMCs, B-cell-depleted T cells, or T cells provided the cDNA or gDNA that made up the material.

Authors' methods: Amplification of reference gene primers was used by the study to estimate nucleated cell counts. Sequenced by immunoSEQ multiplex PCR; TCRdb stores in-frame clones only, minus some. The DNA gave D and trimming, while V, J and clone size come from that table. The data hold about 200,000 clones, with more than 85% observed a single time. Trimming removed 3 bases from V and 0 bases from J, with 8 bases in between. This CDR3 has 14 residues. Germline V CDR1 and CDR2: ENHRY, SYGVKD. This clone came up once. Sequencing used peripheral blood. This clonotype was obtained from a man aged 35 to 55 with active or convalescent COVID-19. The J gene is TRBJ1-1, the V gene TRBV10-3; D not resolved. Written as DNA, the CDR3 is TGTGCCATCAGTGATGGAGTCCTGAACACTGAAGCTTTCTTT. Amino acids: CAISDGVLNTEAFF.